The 26 T cell receptor beta chains below come from one sample, sequenced in a study of PD-L1 blockade in urothelial cancer. Produced via immunoSEQ multiplex PCR; TCRdb's table is partial and in-frame only. The top ten clones hold 2.6% of a sample with 38,000 or so clones, roughly 84% of them seen once. Documented time point: peripheral blood 6 weeks after treatment start. Source: PBMCs, taken around atezolizumab (anti-PD-L1) treatment. The receptors shown here come from an older man with urothelial cancer.

The V and J genes are TRBV10-3 and TRBJ1-5; D is unclear. Germline-derived CDR1 and CDR2 are ENHRY and SYGVKD. V shed 3 bases and J shed 7 bases, with 10 bases lying between them. This CDR3 region has 13 residues. CDR3 residues: CAISDRGDQPQHF. CDR3 coding DNA: TGTGCCATCAGTGATCGGGGAGACCAGCCCCAGCATTTT.

The chain carries TRBV19 and TRBJ2-3, with unresolved D. Germline CDR1 reads LNHDA; CDR2 reads SQIVND (reference sequence). The CDR3 extends over 13 amino acids. Trimming pared 4 bases from V and 1 base from J, leaving 6 bases between. The CDR3 bases are TGTGCCAGTAGTACTTCCCGCACAGATACGCAGTATTTT. Translating gives CASSTSRTDTQYF.

This clone turned up a few times. The V and J genes are TRBV9 and TRBJ1-2; perhaps TRBD1 as D (6 bases). V lost 4 bases and J lost 0, with 7 bases in between. This CDR3 is built from 13 residues. Germline V gene sequence: CDR1 SGDLS, CDR2 YYNGEE. CDR3 sequence: CASSRTANYGYTF. CDR3 bases: TGTGCCAGCAGCCGGACAGCTAACTATGGCTACACCTTC.

The V call is TRBV9, the J call TRBJ2-5, with D maybe TRBD1 (6 bases). Trimming removed 0 bases from V and 1 base from J, with 10 bases in between. CDR1 and CDR2 (germline): SGDLS, YYNGEE. CDR3 length: 15 residues. The CDR3 DNA reads TGTGCCAGCAGCGTAGCTGGGGGCTCCCAAGAGACCCAGTACTTC. Protein: CASSVAGGSQETQYF. The variable domain in full, completed from reference TRBV9 and TRBJ2-5, reads DSGVTQTPKHLITATGQRVTLRCSPRSGDLSVYWYQQSLDQGLQFLIQYYNGEERAKGNILERFSAQQFPDLHSELNLSSLELGDSALYFCASSVAGGSQETQYFGPGTRLLVL.

V usage is TRBV5-1 and J usage is TRBJ2-2; the match to TRBD2 covers 14 bases. After removal of 3 bases from V and 5 bases from J, the junction contained 6 bases not matched to a gene. The CDR3 has 17 amino acids. Germline V CDR1 and CDR2: SGHRS, YFSETQ. CDR3 bases: TGCGCCAGCAGCTCAGGGACTAGCGGGAGTTGGACCGGGGAGCTGTTTTTT. It yields the protein CASSSGTSGSWTGELFF.

V gene TRBV27 combines with J gene TRBJ2-3; 11 nucleotides agree with TRBD2. Germline CDR1 reads MNHEY; CDR2 reads SMNVEV (reference sequence). The trim removed 4 bases at V and 3 bases at J, leaving 3 bases unmatched. This CDR3 region has 15 residues. CDR3 sequence reads: CASSYLAGGTDTQYF. DNA for the CDR3: TGTGCCAGCAGTTACCTAGCGGGAGGTACAGATACGCAGTATTTT.

The chain recombines TRBV30 with TRBJ2-7; 12 positions agree with TRBD2. The ends lost 4 bases at V and 2 bases at J; junction bases unmatched: 9. Germline assignment: CDR1 GTSNPN and CDR2 SVGIG (reference sequence). The CDR3 totals 16 residues. This CDR3 reads CAWKFRTSGVPYEQYF. The CDR3 DNA is TGTGCCTGGAAATTTAGGACTAGCGGGGTCCCCTACGAGCAGTACTTC.

V is TRBV2 and J is TRBJ1-1; a weak D match, TRBD1 (6 bases). Germline values: CDR1 SNHLY, CDR2 FYNNEI. The V and J ends lost 6 bases and 5 bases respectively, with 13 bases between them. The CDR3 extends over 13 amino acids. In nucleotides, the CDR3 is TGTGCCAGCAGCCTCCCGAGGGGGACTGAAGCTTTCTTT. Translating gives CASSLPRGTEAFF.

The chain links TRBV28 to TRBJ2-1; 11 bases agree with TRBD2. V trimming: 6 bases; J trimming: 2 bases; junction bases outside the gene matches: 3. CDR3 size: 15 residues. CDR1 is MDHEN, CDR2 SYDVKM, per germline. The CDR3 sequence: CASRSTSGTYNEQFF. As DNA, the CDR3 is TGTGCCAGCAGGTCGACTAGCGGGACCTACAATGAGCAGTTCTTC.

This clone has more than one count but fewer than ten. The genes are TRBV11-3 and TRBJ2-7; the D gene is possibly TRBD1 (6 bases). CDR3 length: 14 residues. Germline CDR1 SGHNT, CDR2 YENEEA. V lost 5 bases and J 3 bases, leaving 14 bases between the germline ends. In nucleotides, the CDR3 is TGTGCCAGCAGCCAATACACGGACAGCTACGAGCAGTACTTC. Its protein is CASSQYTDSYEQYF.

The rearrangement links TRBV6-1 to TRBJ2-3, with 7 bases that match TRBD2. J lost 5 bases, V lost 4 bases, and 9 bases had no gene match. CDR1 and CDR2 (germline): MNHNS, SASEGT. This CDR3 is built from 15 residues. CDR3 coding DNA: TGTGCCAGCAGTGCCCCCGGAGGGAGGGAAGATACGCAGTATTTT. Protein product: CASSAPGGREDTQYF.

The gene calls are TRBV2 and TRBJ2-7; 10 nucleotides align to TRBD2. Germline V gene lookup returns CDR1 SNHLY and CDR2 FYNNEI. The CDR3 length is 15 residues. V was clipped by 6 bases and J by 3 bases; unmatched bases: 8. CDR3 in amino acids: CASRLAGGQIYEQYF. For the CDR3, the DNA is TGTGCCAGCAGATTAGCGGGAGGCCAAATCTACGAGCAGTACTTC. The variable domain in full, with the rest retrieved from reference TRBV2 and TRBJ2-7, is EPEVTQTPSHQVTQMGQEVILRCVPISNHLYFYWYRQILGQKVEFLVSFYNNEISEKSEIFDDQFSVERPDGSNFTLKIRSTKLEDSAMYFCASRLAGGQIYEQYFGPGTRLTVT.

The J gene is TRBJ2-5, the V gene TRBV7-9; possibly TRBD1 for D (5 bases). V shed 5 bases and J shed 4 bases, with 17 bases lying between them. This CDR3 is 15 amino acids long. Germline CDR1 is SEHNR and CDR2 is FQNEAQ (reference sequence). Here the CDR3 DNA reads TGTGCCAGCAGCCCCAAGGTCAGGGTCGGAGAGACCCAGTACTTC. This codes for CASSPKVRVGETQYF.

This sequence joins TRBV9 and TRBJ2-2; 9 bases are shared with TRBD1. Germline V gene sequence: CDR1 SGDLS, CDR2 YYNGEE. CDR3 length equals 16 residues. V gave up 4 bases and J gave up 1 base; unmatched junction bases: 5. Here the CDR3 reads CASSTQGAMNTGELFF. The CDR3 DNA follows: TGTGCCAGCAGCACACAGGGGGCGATGAACACCGGGGAGCTGTTTTTT.

A single count supports this clone. This chain joins TRBV11-3 and TRBJ2-1, with D perhaps matching TRBD1 (6 bases). The CDR3 length is 17 residues. Germline V lookup: CDR1 SGHNT, CDR2 YENEEA. V was shortened by 3 bases and J by 0 bases, with 15 bases between the two germline ends. The CDR3: CASSLSTGFSSYNEQFF. In nucleotides, the CDR3 is TGTGCCAGCAGCTTGAGCACAGGGTTCAGCTCCTACAATGAGCAGTTCTTC.

The gene calls are TRBV19 and TRBJ2-7, with TRBD1 identical over 8 bases. The V gene end was trimmed by 4 bases and the J gene end by 4 bases; junction bases not matched to a gene: 6. The CDR3 is made up of 14 amino acids. Germline-derived CDR1 and CDR2 are LNHDA and SQIVND (reference sequence). CDR3 DNA: TGTGCCAGTAGTACCGGACAGGGAGCTTACGAGCAGTACTTC. This encodes CASSTGQGAYEQYF.

The chain is built from TRBV5-1 and TRBJ2-3; no firm D call. The CDR3 runs 12 residues. Per the germline V gene, CDR1 is SGHRS and CDR2 is YFSETQ. The V gene lost 4 bases and the J gene lost 0 bases, with 3 bases spanning the gap. The CDR3 DNA is TGCGCCAGCAGCGAGAGCACAGATACGCAGTATTTT. Its protein product is CASSESTDTQYF.

This chain joins TRBV6-1 and TRBJ2-1; TRBD2 might be the D (5 bases). The CDR3 extends over 16 amino acids. Germline lookup yields CDR1 MNHNS and CDR2 SASEGT. V was shortened by 3 bases and J by 5 bases, with 17 bases between the two germline ends. CDR3 sequence: CASSDLGGSRDNEQFF. CDR3 nucleotide sequence: TGTGCCAGCAGTGATTTGGGTGGGAGCCGCGACAATGAGCAGTTCTTC.

CDR3 protein: CASSNREEEKLFF. The CDR3 DNA is TGCGCCAGCAGCAATAGGGAGGAGGAAAAACTGTTTTTT. This chain joins TRBV4-1 and TRBJ1-4; no clear D. The CDR3 is 13 amino acids. CDR1 and CDR2 from the germline V gene are MGHRA and YSYEKL. Trimming shortened V by 5 bases and J by 8 bases, and 12 bases separated the two germline ends.

The chain recombines TRBV27 with TRBJ2-2; 13 nucleotides match TRBD2. This CDR3 is 16 amino acids long. V was clipped by 7 bases and J by 5 bases; unmatched bases: 7. Germline V gene sequence: CDR1 MNHEY, CDR2 SMNVEV (reference sequence). The CDR3 region has the DNA TGTGCCAGCAAGGACGGGGGACTAGCGGGAACCGGGGAGCTGTTTTTT. Amino acids: CASKDGGLAGTGELFF.

The V and J genes are TRBV7-2 and TRBJ1-1, with D maybe TRBD1 (5 bases). Germline lookup yields CDR1 SGHTA and CDR2 FQGNSA. The CDR3 length is 15 residues. V was cut by 5 bases and J by 2 bases, with 15 bases left in between. CDR3 coding DNA: TGTGCCAGCAGCCCCCGACAGTTCCTTAACACTGAAGCTTTCTTT. It yields the protein CASSPRQFLNTEAFF.

This chain links TRBV29-1 with TRBJ1-1; 7 bases line up with TRBD1. CDR3 size: 13 residues. V lost 6 bases to trimming and J lost 2 bases; unmatched junction nucleotides: 6. Looked up from germline, CDR1 is SQVTM and CDR2 is ANQGSEA. CDR3 nucleotides: TGCAGCGTCCTAGGGACAGATAACACTGAAGCTTTCTTT. This gives the protein CSVLGTDNTEAFF.

This sequence joins TRBV11-2 and TRBJ2-7; D is possibly TRBD2 (6 bases). The CDR3 spans 17 residues. V lost 3 bases to trimming and J lost 6 bases, with 24 bases between them. Germline V gives CDR1 SGHAT, CDR2 FQNNGV. CDR3 amino acids: CASSLPTNFRDSVEQYF. CDR3 sequence (DNA): TGTGCCAGCAGCTTGCCCACCAACTTCCGGGACTCCGTCGAGCAGTACTTC.

The V call is TRBV6-1, the J call TRBJ1-1, with TRBD1 matching 7 bases. V lost 6 bases to trimming and J lost 5 bases; unmatched junction nucleotides: 6. Germline V gene data show CDR1 as MNHNS and CDR2 as SASEGT. The CDR3 sequence is 13 residues long. DNA for the CDR3: TGTGCCAGCAGGATCAGGGGGAGGACTGAAGCTTTCTTT. This sequence encodes CASRIRGRTEAFF.

The rearrangement joins TRBV11-2 to TRBJ2-7, with a weak D call TRBD1 (5 bases). V dropped 10 bases and J dropped 1 base, with 20 bases sitting between them. This CDR3 has 15 residues. Germline V gene data show CDR1 as SGHAT and CDR2 as FQNNGV. CDR3 in amino acids: CATGSASRGSYEQYF. The DNA for the CDR3 is TGTGCCACAGGGTCGGCCTCAAGGGGATCCTACGAGCAGTACTTC.

The chain couples TRBV6-5 to TRBJ1-3; D gene uncertain. The V gene lost 7 bases and the J gene lost 0 bases, with 10 bases spanning the gap. The germline CDR1 and CDR2 sequences are MNHEY and SVGAGI. The CDR3 is made up of 14 amino acids. Here the CDR3 DNA reads TGTGCCAGCAAATTCGACAACTCTGGAAACACCATATATTTT. Protein product: CASKFDNSGNTIYF.